A selection of T cell receptor beta chains follows, all from one sample in a study of blood T cell repertoires in COVID-19. The table came from immunoSEQ multiplex PCR; TCRdb's copy has only in-frame clones and leaves some out. The table includes fewer than 500,000 clones, around 90% detected once. The material sequenced was peripheral blood. The receptors shown here come from a man aged 18-30 years with COVID-19, enrolled during active disease. Each CDR3 is given with its conserved first and last residue. Each record gives: CDR3 length, J gene, D gene, clone size, V gene, CDR3 DNA, CDR3 protein. D genes are given only for firm matches. Clone size is given for some rows only: seen once, a few or many times, or a class if the clone is expanded.

>14|TRBJ2-7|TRBD1|-|TRBV19
TGTGCCAGTAGTCCGGGACAGACTCCCTACGAGCAGTACTTC
CASSPGQTPYEQYF
>13|TRBJ2-1|-|-|TRBV12-5
TGTGCTAGTGGTTTGGACCCGGGTCTAGCTACGTTCTTC
CASGLDPGLATFF
>14|TRBJ1-5|-|-|TRBV30
TGTGCCTGGAGTGCCCTCGGAGGGGCGGGGCCCCAGCATTTT
CAWSALGGAGPQHF
>13|TRBJ2-3|-|-|TRBV7-9
TGTGCCAGCAGCTCAACGACGAGAGGTACGCAGTATTTT
CASSSTTRGTQYF
>13|TRBJ2-3|-|-|TRBV6-5
TGTGCCAGCAGTTACCAGGGCCCGGATACGCAGTATTTT
CASSYQGPDTQYF
>13|TRBJ1-1|TRBD1|-|TRBV19
TGTGCCAGTAGTATGGGCAGGGGGACTGAAGCTTTCTTT
CASSMGRGTEAFF
>16|TRBJ2-5|-|-|TRBV4-1
TGCGCCAGCAGCGAGGAATGGTTAGGGGGGGAAGAGACCCAGTACTTC
CASSEEWLGGEETQYF
>16|TRBJ1-3|-|-|TRBV3-1/TRBV3-2
TGTGCCAGCAGCCGCCCGGGTCTAACTTCTGGAAACACCATATATTTT
CASSRPGLTSGNTIYF
>14|TRBJ2-5|TRBD1|few|TRBV18
TGTGCCAGCTCACGAGACAGGGGAGGAGAGACCCAGTACTTC
CASSRDRGGETQYF
>14|TRBJ1-1|-|-|TRBV19
TGTGCCAGTAGATGGGGAGGAATGAACACTGAAGCTTTCTTT
CASRWGGMNTEAFF
>15|TRBJ2-4|TRBD1|-|TRBV23-1
TGCGCCAGCAGTCAATCGACAGGGGCCAAAAACATTCAGTACTTC
CASSQSTGAKNIQYF
>20|TRBJ2-6|TRBD1|once|TRBV3-1/TRBV3-2
TGTGCCAGCAGCCAAATTCCTTCCGGGACAGGGTTGTCTGGGGCCAACGTCCTGACTTTC
CASSQIPSGTGLSGANVLTF
>16|TRBJ2-3|-|-|TRBV7-9
TGTGCCAGCAGCTTAGGGGCCGAGACGAGACCAGATACGCAGTATTTT
CASSLGAETRPDTQYF
>14|TRBJ2-7|-|-|TRBV12-1
TGTGCCAGCAGCCCCCCGAGGCTCCCCTACGAGCAGTACTTC
CASSPPRLPYEQYF
>17|TRBJ1-6|-|-|TRBV11-2
TGTGCCAGCAGCTTAGAGGGGGAACAGGGCGTCGGGTCACCCCTCCACTTT
CASSLEGEQGVGSPLHF
>11|TRBJ2-7|-|once|TRBV12-3/TRBV12-4
TGTGCCAGCAGCAGTAGCCACGAGCAGTACTTC
CASSSSHEQYF
>13|TRBJ2-7|-|-|TRBV27
TGTGCCAGCAGTTTAGGGCCCAATTACGAGCAGTACTTC
CASSLGPNYEQYF
>15|TRBJ1-5|-|-|TRBV7-3
TGTGCCAGCAGCTATGACAGAAATAGCAATCAGCCCCAGCATTTT
CASSYDRNSNQPQHF
>15|TRBJ2-3|-|-|TRBV11-2
TGTGCCAGCAGCTCTTCCCCAAGTGGCAAATATACGCAGTATTTT
CASSSSPSGKYTQYF
>15|TRBJ2-7|TRBD2|once|TRBV27
TGTGCCAGCAGTTCAACCCCCGGGGGGACCTACGAGCAGTACTTC
CASSSTPGGTYEQYF
>11|TRBJ2-5|-|once|TRBV12-5
TGTGCTAGTAGTATCGGGGAGACCCAGTACTTC
CASSIGETQYF
>15|TRBJ1-5|-|many|TRBV27
TGTGCCAGCAGCCGCAACAGCTATAGCAATCAGCCCCAGCATTTT
CASSRNSYSNQPQHF
>19|TRBJ2-3|TRBD1|-|TRBV6-1
TGTGCCAGCAGTGGCCCCTTCAAGATTGTTCAGGGGGCAACAGATACGCAGTATTTT
CASSGPFKIVQGATDTQYF
>14|TRBJ2-3|TRBD1|-|TRBV7-8
TGTGCCAGCAGCTTGGGGGACAGGGCAGATACGCAGTATTTT
CASSLGDRADTQYF
>16|TRBJ1-4|-|-|TRBV6-1
TGTGCCAGCAGTGAAGTAAAGGACGCGGGGGGTGAAAAACTGTTTTTT
CASSEVKDAGGEKLFF
>17|TRBJ2-3|-|-|TRBV4-2
TGTGCCAGCAGCCAAGATGTGGGGAGAGGGGGATCAGATACGCAGTATTTT
CASSQDVGRGGSDTQYF
>14|TRBJ2-5|-|-|TRBV9
TGTGCCAGCAGCGTGAGAGGGTCTCCGGAGACCCAGTACTTC
CASSVRGSPETQYF
>18|TRBJ2-6|TRBD1|-|TRBV27
TGTGCCAGCAGTAGGGACAGGGTCCCCTTCTCTGGGGCCAACGTCCTGACTTTC
CASSRDRVPFSGANVLTF
>16|TRBJ1-5|-|few|TRBV12-2
TGTGCAAGTCGCTTGCGGGGACAGGGGAAAAATCAGCCCCAGCATTTT
CASRLRGQGKNQPQHF
>15|TRBJ2-5|-|-|TRBV6-5
TGTGCCAGCAGTTACGGCAGGGTGAGATCAGAGACCCAGTACTTC
CASSYGRVRSETQYF
>16|TRBJ2-7|TRBD2|-|TRBV6-4
TGTGCCAGCAGTCCCGAGGGACTACATAGCTCCTACGAGCAGTACTTC
CASSPEGLHSSYEQYF
>11|TRBJ2-7|-|once|TRBV20-1
TGCAGTGCCATGGAGGGCCGCCAGCAGTGCTTC
CSAMEGRQQCF
>14|TRBJ1-2|-|-|TRBV4-1
TGCGCCAGCAGCCAAGATGTAGGGGCGAGTGGCTACACCTTC
CASSQDVGASGYTF
>16|TRBJ1-1|TRBD1|once|TRBV9
TGTGCCAGCAGCGTAGGCTCAGGGGGCTCGAACACTGAAGCTTTCTTT
CASSVGSGGSNTEAFF
>19|TRBJ1-6|-|-|TRBV27
TGTGCCAGCAGTTTATTGAGCAGGGAGGAATGGACCTATAATTCACCCCTCCACTTT
CASSLLSREEWTYNSPLHF
>13|TRBJ1-2|-|once|TRBV5-1
TGCGCCAGCAGCTTAGCAGGGTCCTATGGCTACACCTTC
CASSLAGSYGYTF
>14|TRBJ1-2|TRBD1|-|TRBV5-1
TGCGCCAGCAGCTTGGCCCAGGGGGCCTATGGCTACACCTTC
CASSLAQGAYGYTF